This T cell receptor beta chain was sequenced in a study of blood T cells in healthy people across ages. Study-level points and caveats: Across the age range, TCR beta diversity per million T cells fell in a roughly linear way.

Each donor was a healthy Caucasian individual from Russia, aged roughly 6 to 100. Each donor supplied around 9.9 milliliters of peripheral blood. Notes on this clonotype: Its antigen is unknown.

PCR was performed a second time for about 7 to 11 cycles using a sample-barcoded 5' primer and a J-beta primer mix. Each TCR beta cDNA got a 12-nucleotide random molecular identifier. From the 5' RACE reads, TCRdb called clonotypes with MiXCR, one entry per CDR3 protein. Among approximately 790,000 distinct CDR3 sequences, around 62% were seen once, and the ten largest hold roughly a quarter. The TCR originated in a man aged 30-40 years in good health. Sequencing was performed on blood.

The CDR3 DNA reads TGTGCCAGCAGCCCCCCGACGGCCTACTATGGCTACACCTTC. As protein: CASSPPTAYYGYTF. The genes are TRBV9 and TRBJ1-2; D call uncertain. V was shortened by 4 bases and J by 3 bases, with 13 bases between the two germline ends. Germline-derived CDR1 and CDR2 are SGDLS and YYNGEE. This CDR3 comprises 14 residues.